This is a list of T cell receptor beta chains from one sample in a study of cytomegalovirus exposure and HLA in healthy donors. Profiling relied on immunoSEQ multiplex PCR, and the TCRdb table lists in-frame clones only, not all of them. The sample lists tens of thousands of clones; roughly 89% were seen once. The sequencing input was PBMCs. The receptors were sampled from a woman between 18 and 29 years old in good health and CMV-seropositive. CDR3s include the opening cysteine and the closing phenylalanine or tryptophan. The D gene is left open where the match is weak. Size values are once, few and many counts, or a class for expanded clones, and some rows have none.

NA	TRBV10-1	TRBJ2-3	TRBD2	CASRAGGNTDTQYF	TGCGCCAGCAGGGCGGGAGGGAACACAGATACGCAGTATTTT
once	TRBV2	TRBJ2-1	NA	CASRLLPSYNEQFF	TGTGCCAGCAGACTCCTACCCTCCTACAATGAGCAGTTCTTC
NA	TRBV19	TRBJ2-7	TRBD2	CASARGGSGGNYEQYF	TGTGCCAGTGCCCGAGGTGGTAGCGGGGGCAACTACGAGCAGTACTTC
NA	TRBV15	TRBJ2-7	NA	CATSIGGDSYEQYF	TGTGCCACCAGCATAGGGGGTGACTCCTACGAGCAGTACTTC
NA	TRBV2	TRBJ2-4	NA	CASSGQGAKNIQYF	TGTGCCAGCAGTGGACAAGGAGCCAAAAACATTCAGTACTTC
once	TRBV7-9	TRBJ1-4	TRBD1	CASSSWTGRSTTNEKLFF	TGTGCCAGCAGCTCATGGACAGGAAGATCCACAACTAATGAAAAACTGTTTTTT
NA	TRBV5-6	TRBJ2-3	NA	CASSLVDRLDTQYF	TGTGCCAGCAGCTTGGTGGACAGACTCGATACGCAGTATTTT
NA	TRBV4-1	TRBJ1-2	TRBD1	CASSQDPDRGYGYTF	TGCGCCAGCAGCCAAGACCCGGACAGGGGTTATGGCTACACCTTC
many	TRBV6-4	TRBJ2-3	TRBD2	CASSEGTSGTDTQYF	TGTGCCAGCAGTGAAGGGACTAGCGGCACAGATACGCAGTATTTT
NA	TRBV5-4	TRBJ2-1	NA	CASSQGWGHYNEQFF	TGTGCCAGCAGCCAAGGTTGGGGGCACTACAATGAGCAGTTCTTC